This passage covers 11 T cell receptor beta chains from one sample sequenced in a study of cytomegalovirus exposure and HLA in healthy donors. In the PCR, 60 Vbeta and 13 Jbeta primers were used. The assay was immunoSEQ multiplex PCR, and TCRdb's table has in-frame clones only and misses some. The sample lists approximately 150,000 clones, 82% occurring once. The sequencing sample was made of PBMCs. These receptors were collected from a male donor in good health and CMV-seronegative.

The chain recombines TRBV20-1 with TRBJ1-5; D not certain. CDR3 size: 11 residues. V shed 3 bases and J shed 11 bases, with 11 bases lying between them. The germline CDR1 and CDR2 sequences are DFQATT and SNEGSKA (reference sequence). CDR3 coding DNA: TGCAGTGCTAGCCACTCCCGGGCCCAGCATTTT. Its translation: CSASHSRAQHF.

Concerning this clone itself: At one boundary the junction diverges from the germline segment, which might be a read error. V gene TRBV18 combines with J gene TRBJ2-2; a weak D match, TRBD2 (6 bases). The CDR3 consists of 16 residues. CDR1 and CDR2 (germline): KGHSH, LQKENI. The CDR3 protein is CASSPEGGTNSGELFF. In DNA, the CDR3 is TGTGCCAGCTCACCAGAAGGCGGGACGAACTCCGGGGAGCTGTTTTTT. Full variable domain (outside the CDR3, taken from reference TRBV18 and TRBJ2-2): NAGVMQNPRHLVRRRGQEARLRCSPMKGHSHVYWYRQLPEEGLKFMVYLQKENIIDESGMPKERFSAEFPKEGPSILRIQQVVRGDSAAYFCASSPEGGTNSGELFFGEGSRLTVL.

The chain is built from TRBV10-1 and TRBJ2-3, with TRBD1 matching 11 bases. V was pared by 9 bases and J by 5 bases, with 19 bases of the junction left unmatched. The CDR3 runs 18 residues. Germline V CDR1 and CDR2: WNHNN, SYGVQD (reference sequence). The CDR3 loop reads CARPPAPPGQGVGDTQYF. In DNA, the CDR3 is TGCGCCAGGCCACCGGCCCCCCCGGGACAGGGGGTTGGAGATACGCAGTATTTT.

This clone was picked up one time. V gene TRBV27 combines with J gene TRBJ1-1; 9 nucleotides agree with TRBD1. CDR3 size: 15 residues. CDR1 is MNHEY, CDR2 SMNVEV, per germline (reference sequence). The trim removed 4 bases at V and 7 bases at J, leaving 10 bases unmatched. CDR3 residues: CASSYGTGTRLEAFF. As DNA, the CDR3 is TGTGCCAGCAGTTACGGGACAGGGACGCGGCTTGAAGCTTTCTTT.

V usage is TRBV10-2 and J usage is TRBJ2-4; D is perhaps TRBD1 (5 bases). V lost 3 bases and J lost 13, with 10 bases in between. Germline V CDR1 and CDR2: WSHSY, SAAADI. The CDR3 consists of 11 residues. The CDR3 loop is CASSDLQVQYF. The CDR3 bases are TGCGCCAGCAGTGATCTACAGGTGCAGTACTTC.

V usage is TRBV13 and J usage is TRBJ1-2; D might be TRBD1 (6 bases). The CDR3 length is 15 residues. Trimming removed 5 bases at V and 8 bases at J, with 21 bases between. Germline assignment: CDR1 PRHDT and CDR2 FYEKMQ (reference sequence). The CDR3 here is CASSPRGGRLRGYTF. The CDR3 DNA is TGTGCCAGCAGCCCCCGGGGGGGCCGCCTCAGAGGCTACACCTTC.

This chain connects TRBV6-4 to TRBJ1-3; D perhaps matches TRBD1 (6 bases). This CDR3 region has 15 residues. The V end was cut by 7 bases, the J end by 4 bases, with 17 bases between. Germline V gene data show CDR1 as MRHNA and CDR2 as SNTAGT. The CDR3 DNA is TGTGCCAGCACCACTGGGCGGCAGGGGGGAAACACCATATATTTT. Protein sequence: CASTTGRQGGNTIYF.

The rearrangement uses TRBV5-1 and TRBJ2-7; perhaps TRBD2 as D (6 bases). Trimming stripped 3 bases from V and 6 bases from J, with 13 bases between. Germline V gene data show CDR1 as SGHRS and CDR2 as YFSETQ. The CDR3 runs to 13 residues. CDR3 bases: TGCGCCAGCAGCTCTCTAGCGAGGAGCGAGCAGTACTTC. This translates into CASSSLARSEQYF.

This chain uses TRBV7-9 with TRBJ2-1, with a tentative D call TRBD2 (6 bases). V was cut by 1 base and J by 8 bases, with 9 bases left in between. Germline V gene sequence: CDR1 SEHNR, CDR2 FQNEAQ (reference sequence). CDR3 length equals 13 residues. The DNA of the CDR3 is TGTGCCAGCAGCTTAGAAACTAGCCATGAGCAGTTCTTC. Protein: CASSLETSHEQFF.

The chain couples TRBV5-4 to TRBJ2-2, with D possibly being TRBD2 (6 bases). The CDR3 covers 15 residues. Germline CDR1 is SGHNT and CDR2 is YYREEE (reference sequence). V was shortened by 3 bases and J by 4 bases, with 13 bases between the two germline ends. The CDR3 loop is CASSSAGRSTGELFF. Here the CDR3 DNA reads TGTGCCAGCAGCTCCGCAGGGAGGAGCACCGGGGAGCTGTTTTTT.

The CDR3 sequence: CASSLAGEVRNEQFF. The CDR3 nucleotides are TGTGCCAGCAGTTTGGCCGGGGAGGTACGCAATGAGCAGTTCTTC. This rearrangement joins TRBV28 to TRBJ2-1; D may be TRBD2 (6 bases). The CDR3 totals 15 residues. Germline assignment: CDR1 MDHEN and CDR2 SYDVKM. Trimming pared 3 bases from V and 6 bases from J, leaving 15 bases between.